The clone carrying this T cell receptor beta chain was seen more than once but under ten times. Its antigen is unidentified. TCRdb's copy holds only in-frame clones and misses some; the assay was immunoSEQ multiplex PCR. The sample has about 16,000 clones, 60% to 80% seen once; the top ten hold around 9.9%. The data derive from a study of chemoradiotherapy in HPV16-positive cancers. Regarding the study as a whole: HPV-responsive T-cell expansion during chemoradiotherapy was linked to improved recurrence-free survival in HPV16-positive patients. Candidate HPV-specific clones and E7-related TCR motifs grew in tumor during treatment.

CDR3 length: 14 residues. V was trimmed by 0 bases and J by 1 base, leaving 7 bases between them. Per the germline V gene, CDR1 is SGHRS and CDR2 is YFSETQ. This sequence joins TRBV5-1 and TRBJ2-5; D unclear. The sample was gathered from a patient who underwent chemoradiotherapy. This receptor was identified in a human donor with HPV-associated anogenital cancer. The chain's CDR3 is CASSLVAAQETQYF. The CDR3 DNA follows: TGCGCCAGCAGCTTGGTGGCTGCCCAAGAGACCCAGTACTTC.